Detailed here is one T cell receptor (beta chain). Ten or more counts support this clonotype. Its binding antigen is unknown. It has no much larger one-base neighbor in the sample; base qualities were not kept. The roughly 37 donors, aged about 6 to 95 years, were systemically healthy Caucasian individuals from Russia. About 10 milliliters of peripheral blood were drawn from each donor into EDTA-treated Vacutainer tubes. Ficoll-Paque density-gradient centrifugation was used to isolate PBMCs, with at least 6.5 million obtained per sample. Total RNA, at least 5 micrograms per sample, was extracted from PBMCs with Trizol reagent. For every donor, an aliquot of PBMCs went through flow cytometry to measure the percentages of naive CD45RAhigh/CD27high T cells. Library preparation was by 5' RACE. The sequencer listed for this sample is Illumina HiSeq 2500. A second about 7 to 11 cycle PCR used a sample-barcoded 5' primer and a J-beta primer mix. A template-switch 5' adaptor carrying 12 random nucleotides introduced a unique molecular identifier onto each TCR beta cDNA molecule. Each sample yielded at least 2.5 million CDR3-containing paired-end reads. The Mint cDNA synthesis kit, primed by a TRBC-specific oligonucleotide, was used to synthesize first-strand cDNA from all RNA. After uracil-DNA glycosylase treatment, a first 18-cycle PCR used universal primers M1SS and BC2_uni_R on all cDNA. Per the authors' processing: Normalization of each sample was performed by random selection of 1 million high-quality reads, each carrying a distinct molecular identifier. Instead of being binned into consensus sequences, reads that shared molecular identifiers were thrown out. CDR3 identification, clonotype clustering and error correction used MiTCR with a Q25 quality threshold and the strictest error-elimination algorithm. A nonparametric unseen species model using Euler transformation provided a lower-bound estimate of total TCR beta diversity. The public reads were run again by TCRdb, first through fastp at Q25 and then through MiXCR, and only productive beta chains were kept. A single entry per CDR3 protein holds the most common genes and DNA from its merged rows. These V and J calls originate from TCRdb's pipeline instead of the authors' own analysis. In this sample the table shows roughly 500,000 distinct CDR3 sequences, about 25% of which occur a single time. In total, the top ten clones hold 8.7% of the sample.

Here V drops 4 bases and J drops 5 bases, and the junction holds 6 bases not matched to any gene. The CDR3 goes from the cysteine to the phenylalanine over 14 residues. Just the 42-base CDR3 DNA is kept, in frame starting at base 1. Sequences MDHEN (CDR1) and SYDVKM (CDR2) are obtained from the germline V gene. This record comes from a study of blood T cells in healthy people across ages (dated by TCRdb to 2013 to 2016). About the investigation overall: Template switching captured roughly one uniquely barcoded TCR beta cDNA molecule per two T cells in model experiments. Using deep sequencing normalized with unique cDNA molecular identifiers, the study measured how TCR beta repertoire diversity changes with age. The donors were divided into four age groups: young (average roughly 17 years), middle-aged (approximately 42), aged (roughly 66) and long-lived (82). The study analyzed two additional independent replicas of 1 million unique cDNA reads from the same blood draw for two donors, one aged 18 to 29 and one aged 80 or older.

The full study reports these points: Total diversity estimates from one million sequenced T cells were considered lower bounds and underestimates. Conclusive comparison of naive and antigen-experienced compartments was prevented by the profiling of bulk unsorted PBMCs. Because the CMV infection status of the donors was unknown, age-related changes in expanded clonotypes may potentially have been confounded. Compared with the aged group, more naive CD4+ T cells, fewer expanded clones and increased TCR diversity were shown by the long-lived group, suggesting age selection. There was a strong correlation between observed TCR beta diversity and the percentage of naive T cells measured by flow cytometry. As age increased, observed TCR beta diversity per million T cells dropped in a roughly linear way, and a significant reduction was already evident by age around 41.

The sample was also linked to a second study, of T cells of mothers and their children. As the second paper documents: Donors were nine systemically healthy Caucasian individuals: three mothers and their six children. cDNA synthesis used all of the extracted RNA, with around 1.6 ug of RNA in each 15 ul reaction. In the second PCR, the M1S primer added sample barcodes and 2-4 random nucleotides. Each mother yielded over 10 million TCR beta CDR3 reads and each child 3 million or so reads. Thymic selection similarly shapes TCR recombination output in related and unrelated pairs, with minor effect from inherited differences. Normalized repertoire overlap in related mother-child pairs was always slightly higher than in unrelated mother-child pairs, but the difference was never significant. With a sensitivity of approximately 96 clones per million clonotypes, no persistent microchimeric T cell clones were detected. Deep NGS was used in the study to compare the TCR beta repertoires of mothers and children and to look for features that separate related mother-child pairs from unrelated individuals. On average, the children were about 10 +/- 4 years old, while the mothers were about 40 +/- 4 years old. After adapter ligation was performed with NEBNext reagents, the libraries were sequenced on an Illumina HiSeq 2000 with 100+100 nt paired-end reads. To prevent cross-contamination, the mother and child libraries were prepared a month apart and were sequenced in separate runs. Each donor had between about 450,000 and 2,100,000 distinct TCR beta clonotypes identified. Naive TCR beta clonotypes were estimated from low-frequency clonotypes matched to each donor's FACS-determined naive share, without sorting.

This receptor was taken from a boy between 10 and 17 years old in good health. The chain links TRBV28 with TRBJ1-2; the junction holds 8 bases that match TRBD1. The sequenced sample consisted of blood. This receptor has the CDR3 CASSSPHRGYGYTF. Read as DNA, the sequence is TGTGCCAGCAGTTCCCCCCACAGGGGGTATGGCTACACCTTC.